The 2 T cell receptor beta chains given below trace back to one sample, sequenced in a study of long-term antiretroviral therapy in people with HIV. It was version v3.0 of the immunoSEQ assay that was run at survey level. TCRdb keeps only in-frame clones here, not all; method: immunoSEQ multiplex PCR. The sample carries roughly 28,000 clones, approximately 85% recorded once. The source was unsorted PBMCs, collected 2.9 years after starting antiretroviral therapy. The receptors originated from a man aged 45-65 years with HIV.

The chain combines TRBV6-5 with TRBJ1-1; no clear D. The CDR3 covers 12 residues. From germline, CDR1 is MNHEY and CDR2 SVGAGI. Trimming removed 2 bases at V and 6 bases at J, with 7 bases between. The CDR3 spells CASSYGESEAFF. The CDR3 DNA follows: TGTGCCAGCAGTTACGGGGAGTCTGAAGCTTTCTTT.

This chain links TRBV5-1 with TRBJ2-1, with TRBD2 matching over 14 bases. V lost 2 bases, J lost 9 bases, and 4 bases stayed unmatched. CDR3 length: 15 amino acids. The germline CDR1 and CDR2 sequences are SGHRS and YFSETQ. CDR3 loop: CASSFGTSGGTEQFF. CDR3 sequence (DNA): TGCGCCAGCAGCTTCGGGACTAGCGGGGGAACTGAGCAGTTCTTC.